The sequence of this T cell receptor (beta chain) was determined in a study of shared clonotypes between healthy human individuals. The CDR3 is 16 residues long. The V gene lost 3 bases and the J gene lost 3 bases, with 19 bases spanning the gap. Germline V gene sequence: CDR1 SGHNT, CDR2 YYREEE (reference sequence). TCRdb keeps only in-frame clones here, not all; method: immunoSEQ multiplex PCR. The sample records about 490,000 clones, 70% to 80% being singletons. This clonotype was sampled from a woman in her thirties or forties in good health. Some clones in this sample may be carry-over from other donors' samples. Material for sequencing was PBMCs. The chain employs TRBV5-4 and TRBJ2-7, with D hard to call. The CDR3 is CASSSTESAAYYEQYF. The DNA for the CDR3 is TGTGCCAGCAGCTCCACGGAGAGCGCGGCCTACTACGAGCAGTACTTC.